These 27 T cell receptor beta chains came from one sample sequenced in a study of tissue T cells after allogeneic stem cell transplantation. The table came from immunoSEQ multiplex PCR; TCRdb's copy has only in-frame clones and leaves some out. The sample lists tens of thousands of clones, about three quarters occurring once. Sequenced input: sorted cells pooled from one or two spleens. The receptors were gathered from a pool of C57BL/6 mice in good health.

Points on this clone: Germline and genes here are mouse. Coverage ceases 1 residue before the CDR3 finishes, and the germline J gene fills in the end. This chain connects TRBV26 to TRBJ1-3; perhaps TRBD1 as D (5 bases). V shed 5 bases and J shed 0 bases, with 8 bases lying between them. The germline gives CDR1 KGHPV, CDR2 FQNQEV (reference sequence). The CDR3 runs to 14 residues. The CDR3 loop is CASSWTNSGNTLYF. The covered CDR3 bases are TGTGCCAGCAGTTGGACAAATTCTGGAAATACGCTCTAT.

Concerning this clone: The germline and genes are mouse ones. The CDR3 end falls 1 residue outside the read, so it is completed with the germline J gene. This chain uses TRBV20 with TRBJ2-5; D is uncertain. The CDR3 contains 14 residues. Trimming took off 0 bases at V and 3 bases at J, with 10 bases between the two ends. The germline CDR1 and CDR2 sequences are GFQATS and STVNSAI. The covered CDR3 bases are TGTGGTGCTAGGGATCTAGACATACAAGACACCCAGTAC. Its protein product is CGARDLDIQDTQY. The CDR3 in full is CGARDLDIQDTQYF.

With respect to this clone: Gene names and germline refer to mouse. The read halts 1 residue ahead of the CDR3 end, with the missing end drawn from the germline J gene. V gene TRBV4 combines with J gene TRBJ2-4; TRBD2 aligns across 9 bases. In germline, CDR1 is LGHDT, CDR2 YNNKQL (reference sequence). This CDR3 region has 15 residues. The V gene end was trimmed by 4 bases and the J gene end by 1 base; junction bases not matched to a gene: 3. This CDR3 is CASSFSGGGQNTLYF. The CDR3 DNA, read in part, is TGTGCCAGCAGCTTTTCTGGGGGGGGTCAAAACACCTTGTAC.

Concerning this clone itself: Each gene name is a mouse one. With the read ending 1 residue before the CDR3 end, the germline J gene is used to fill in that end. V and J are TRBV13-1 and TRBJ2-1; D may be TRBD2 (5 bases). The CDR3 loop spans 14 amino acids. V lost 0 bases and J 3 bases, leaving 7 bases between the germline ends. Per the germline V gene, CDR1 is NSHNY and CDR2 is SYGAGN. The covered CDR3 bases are TGTGCCAGCAGTGATGCTGGGCGCTATGCTGAGCAGTTC. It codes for CASSDAGRYAEQF. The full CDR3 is CASSDAGRYAEQFF.

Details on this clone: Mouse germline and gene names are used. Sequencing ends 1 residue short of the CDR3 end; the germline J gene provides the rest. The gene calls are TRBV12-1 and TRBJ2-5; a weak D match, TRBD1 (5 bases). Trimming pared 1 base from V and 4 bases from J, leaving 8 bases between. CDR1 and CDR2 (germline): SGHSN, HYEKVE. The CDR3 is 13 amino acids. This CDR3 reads CASSLGHKDTQYF. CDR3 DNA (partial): TGTGCCAGCTCTCTTGGACACAAAGACACCCAGTAC.

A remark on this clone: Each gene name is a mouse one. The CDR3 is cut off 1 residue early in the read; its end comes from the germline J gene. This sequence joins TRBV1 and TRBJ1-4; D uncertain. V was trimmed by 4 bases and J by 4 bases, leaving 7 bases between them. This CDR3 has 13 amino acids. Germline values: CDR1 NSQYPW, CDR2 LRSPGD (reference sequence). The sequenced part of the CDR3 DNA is TGCACCTGCAGTGGGCGCAACAACGAAAGATTATTT. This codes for CTCSGRNNERLF. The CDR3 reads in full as CTCSGRNNERLFF.

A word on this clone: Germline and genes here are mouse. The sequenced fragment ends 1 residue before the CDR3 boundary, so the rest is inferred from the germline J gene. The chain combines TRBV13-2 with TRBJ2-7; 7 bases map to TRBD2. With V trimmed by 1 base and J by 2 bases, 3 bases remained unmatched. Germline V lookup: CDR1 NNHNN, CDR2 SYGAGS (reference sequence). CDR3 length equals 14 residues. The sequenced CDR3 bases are TGTGCCAGCGGTGATAGCGGGGGGGCCTATGAACAGTAC. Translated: CASGDSGGAYEQY. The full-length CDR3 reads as CASGDSGGAYEQYF.

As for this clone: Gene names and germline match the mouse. Incomplete CDR3 DNA: TGTGCCAGCAGCTCCAGGGGGCTTGAACAGTAC. Translation gives CASSSRGLEQY. The entire CDR3 protein is CASSSRGLEQYF. The chain couples TRBV3 to TRBJ2-7; 8 nucleotides line up with TRBD1. The read ends 1 residue early relative to the CDR3; the germline J gene fills the gap. The CDR3 has 12 residues. Germline V gene data show CDR1 as SNHLY and CDR2 as FYNGKV (reference sequence). V lost 4 bases to trimming and J lost 6 bases; unmatched junction nucleotides: 2.

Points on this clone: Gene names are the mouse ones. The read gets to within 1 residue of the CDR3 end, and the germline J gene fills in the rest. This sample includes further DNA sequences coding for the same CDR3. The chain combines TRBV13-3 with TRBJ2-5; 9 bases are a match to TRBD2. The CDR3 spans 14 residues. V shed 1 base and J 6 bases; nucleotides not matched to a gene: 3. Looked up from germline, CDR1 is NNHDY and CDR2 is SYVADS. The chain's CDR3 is CASSDWGGADTQYF. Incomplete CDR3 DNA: TGTGCCAGCAGTGATTGGGGGGGCGCTGACACCCAGTAC.

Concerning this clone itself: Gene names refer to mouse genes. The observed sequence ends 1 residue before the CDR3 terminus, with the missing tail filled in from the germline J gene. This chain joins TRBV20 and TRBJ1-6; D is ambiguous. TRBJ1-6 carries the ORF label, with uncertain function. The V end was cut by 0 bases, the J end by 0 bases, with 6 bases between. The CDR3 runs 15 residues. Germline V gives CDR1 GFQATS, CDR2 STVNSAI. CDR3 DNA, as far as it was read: TGTGGTGCTAGGGAGGGGAATTCCTATAATTCGCCCCTCTAC. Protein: CGAREGNSYNSPLY. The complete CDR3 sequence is CGAREGNSYNSPLYF.

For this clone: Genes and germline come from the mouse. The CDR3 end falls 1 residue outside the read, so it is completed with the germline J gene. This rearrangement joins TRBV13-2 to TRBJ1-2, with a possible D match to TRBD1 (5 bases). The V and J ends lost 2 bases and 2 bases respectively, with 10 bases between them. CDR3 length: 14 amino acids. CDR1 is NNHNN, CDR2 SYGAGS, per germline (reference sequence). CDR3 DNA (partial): TGTGCCAGCGGTGAGACATCAGGGAACTCCGACTACACC. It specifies CASGETSGNSDYT. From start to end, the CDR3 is CASGETSGNSDYTF.

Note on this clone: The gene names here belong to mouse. CDR3 protein: CASSFLGIQNTLYF. CDR3 DNA (partial): TGTGCCAGCAGTTTTCTGGGGATTCAAAACACCTTGTAC. This chain links TRBV19 with TRBJ2-4, with D maybe TRBD2 (6 bases). The missing CDR3 end, 1 residue past where the read stops, is filled in from the germline J gene. V dropped 4 bases and J dropped 2 bases, with 11 bases sitting between them. CDR3 length: 14 residues. Germline-derived CDR1 and CDR2 are FNHDT and SITEND (reference sequence).

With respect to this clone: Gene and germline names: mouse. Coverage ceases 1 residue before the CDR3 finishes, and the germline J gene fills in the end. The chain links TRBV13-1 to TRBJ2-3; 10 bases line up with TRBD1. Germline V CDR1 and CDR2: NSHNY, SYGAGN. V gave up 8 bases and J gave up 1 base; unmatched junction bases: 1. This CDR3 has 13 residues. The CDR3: CARTGGGAETLYF. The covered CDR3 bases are TGTGCCAGGACAGGGGGCGGTGCAGAAACGCTGTAT.

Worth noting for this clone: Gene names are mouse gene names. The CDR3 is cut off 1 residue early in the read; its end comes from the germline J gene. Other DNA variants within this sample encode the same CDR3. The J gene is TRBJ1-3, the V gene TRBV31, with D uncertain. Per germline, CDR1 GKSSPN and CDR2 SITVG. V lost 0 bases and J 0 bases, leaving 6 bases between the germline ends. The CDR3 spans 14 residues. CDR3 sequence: CAWSLGSSGNTLYF. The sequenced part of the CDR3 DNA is TGTGCCTGGAGTCTAGGCAGTTCTGGAAATACGCTCTAT.

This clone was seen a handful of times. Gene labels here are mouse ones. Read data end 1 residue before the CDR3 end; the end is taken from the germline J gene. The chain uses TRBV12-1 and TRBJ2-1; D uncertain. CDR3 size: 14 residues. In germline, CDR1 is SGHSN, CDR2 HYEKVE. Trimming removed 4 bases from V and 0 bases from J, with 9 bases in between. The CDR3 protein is CASSFGGNYAEQFF. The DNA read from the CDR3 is TGTGCCAGCTCCTTCGGCGGTAACTATGCTGAGCAGTTC.

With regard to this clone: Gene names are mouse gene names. CDR3: CASSQGLGNYAEQFF. The part of the CDR3 DNA that was read is TGTGCCAGCTCCCAGGGACTGGGGAACTATGCTGAGCAGTTC. The genes are TRBV12-1 and TRBJ2-1; 10 positions agree with TRBD2. The DNA ends 1 residue before the CDR3 does, and the rest of the CDR3 is filled in from the germline J gene. This CDR3 region has 15 residues. Losses at the gene ends were 4 bases for V and 1 base for J; bases not matched to a gene: 3. Germline CDR1 SGHSN, CDR2 HYEKVE.

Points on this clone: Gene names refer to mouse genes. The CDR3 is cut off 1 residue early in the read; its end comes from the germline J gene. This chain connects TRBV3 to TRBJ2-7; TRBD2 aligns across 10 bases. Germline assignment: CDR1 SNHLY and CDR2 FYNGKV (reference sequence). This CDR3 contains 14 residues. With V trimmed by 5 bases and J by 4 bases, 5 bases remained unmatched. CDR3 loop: CASSPGTGVYEQYF. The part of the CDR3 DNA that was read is TGTGCCAGCAGCCCGGGGACTGGGGTTTATGAACAGTAC. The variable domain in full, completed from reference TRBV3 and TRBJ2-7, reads GPKVLQIPSHQIIDMGQMVTLNCDPVSNHLYFYWYKQILGQQMEFLVNFYNGKVMEKSKLFKDQFSVERPDGSYFTLKIQPTALEDSAVYFCASSPGTGVYEQYFGPGTRLTVL.

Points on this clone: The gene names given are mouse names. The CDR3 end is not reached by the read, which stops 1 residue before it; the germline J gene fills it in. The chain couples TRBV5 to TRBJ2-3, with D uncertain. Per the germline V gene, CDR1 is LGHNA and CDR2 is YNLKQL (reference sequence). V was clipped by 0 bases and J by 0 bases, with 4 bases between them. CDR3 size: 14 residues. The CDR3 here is CASSQEQSAETLYF. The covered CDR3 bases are TGTGCCAGCAGCCAAGAACAGAGTGCAGAAACGCTGTAT.

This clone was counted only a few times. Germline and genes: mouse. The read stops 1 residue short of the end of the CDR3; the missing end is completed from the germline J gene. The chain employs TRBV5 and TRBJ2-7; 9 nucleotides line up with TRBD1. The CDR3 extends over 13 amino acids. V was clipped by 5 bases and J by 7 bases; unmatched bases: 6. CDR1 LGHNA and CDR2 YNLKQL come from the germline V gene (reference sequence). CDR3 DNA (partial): TGTGCCAGCAGCACACAGGGGGCGAGAGAACAGTAC. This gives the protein CASSTQGAREQY. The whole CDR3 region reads CASSTQGAREQYF.

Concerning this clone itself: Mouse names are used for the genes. The CDR3: CASSLARGKDTQYF. The part of the CDR3 DNA that was read is TGTGCCAGCAGCTTAGCGCGGGGGAAGGACACCCAGTAC. The chain joins TRBV3 to TRBJ2-5, with D perhaps matching TRBD1 or TRBD2 (5 bases each). The read finishes 1 residue shy of the CDR3 end, and the germline J gene is used to complete it. V was trimmed by 0 bases and J by 6 bases, leaving 10 bases between them. Per germline, CDR1 SNHLY and CDR2 FYNGKV (reference sequence). There are 14 residues in the CDR3. The full variable domain, in which reference TRBV3 and TRBJ2-5 provide the parts outside the CDR3, is GPKVLQIPSHQIIDMGQMVTLNCDPVSNHLYFYWYKQILGQQMEFLVNFYNGKVMEKSKLFKDQFSVERPDGSYFTLKIQPTALEDSAVYFCASSLARGKDTQYFGPGTRLLVL.

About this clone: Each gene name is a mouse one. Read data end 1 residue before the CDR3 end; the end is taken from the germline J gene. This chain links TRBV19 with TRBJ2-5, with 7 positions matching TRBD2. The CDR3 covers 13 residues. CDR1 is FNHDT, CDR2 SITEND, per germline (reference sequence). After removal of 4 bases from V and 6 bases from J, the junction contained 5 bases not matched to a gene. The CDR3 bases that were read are TGTGCCAGCAGTTGGGGGGAGTTGGACACCCAGTAC. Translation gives CASSWGELDTQY. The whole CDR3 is CASSWGELDTQYF.

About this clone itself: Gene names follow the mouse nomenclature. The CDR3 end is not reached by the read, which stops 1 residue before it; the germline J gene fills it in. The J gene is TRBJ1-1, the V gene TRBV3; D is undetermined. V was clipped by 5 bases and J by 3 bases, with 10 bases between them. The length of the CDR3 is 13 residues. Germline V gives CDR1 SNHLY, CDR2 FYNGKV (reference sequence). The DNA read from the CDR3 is TGTGCCAGCAGCCCCCGGCCCTACACAGAAGTCTTC. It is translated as CASSPRPYTEVF. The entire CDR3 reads CASSPRPYTEVFF.

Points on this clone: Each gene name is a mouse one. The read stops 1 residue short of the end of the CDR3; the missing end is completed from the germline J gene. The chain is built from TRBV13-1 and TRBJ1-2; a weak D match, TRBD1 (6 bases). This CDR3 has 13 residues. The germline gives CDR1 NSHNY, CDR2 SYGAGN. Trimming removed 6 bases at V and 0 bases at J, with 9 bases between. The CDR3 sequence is CASKGQTNSDYTF. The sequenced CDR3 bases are TGTGCCAGCAAAGGACAGACAAACTCCGACTACACC.

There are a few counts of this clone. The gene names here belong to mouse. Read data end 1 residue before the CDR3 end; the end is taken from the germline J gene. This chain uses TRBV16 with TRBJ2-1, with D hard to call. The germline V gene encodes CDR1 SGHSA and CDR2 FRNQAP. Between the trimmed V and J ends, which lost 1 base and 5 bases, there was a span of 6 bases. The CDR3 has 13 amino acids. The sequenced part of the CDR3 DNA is TGTGCAAGCAGCTTAGCGATCAATGCTGAGCAGTTC. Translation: CASSLAINAEQF. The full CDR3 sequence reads CASSLAINAEQFF.

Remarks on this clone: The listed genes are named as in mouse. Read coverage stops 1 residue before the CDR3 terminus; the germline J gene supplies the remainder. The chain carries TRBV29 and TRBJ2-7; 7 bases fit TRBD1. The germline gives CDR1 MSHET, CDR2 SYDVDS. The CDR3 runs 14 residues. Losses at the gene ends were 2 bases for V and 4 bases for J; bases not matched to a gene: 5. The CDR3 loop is CASSLVNRGYEQYF. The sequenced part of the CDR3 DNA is TGTGCTAGCAGTTTAGTTAACAGGGGATATGAACAGTAC.

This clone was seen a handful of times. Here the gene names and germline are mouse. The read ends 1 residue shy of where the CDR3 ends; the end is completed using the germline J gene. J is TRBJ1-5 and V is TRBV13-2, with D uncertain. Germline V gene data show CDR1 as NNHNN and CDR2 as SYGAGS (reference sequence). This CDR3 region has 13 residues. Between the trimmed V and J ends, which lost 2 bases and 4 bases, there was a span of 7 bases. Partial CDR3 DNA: TGTGCCAGCGGTGAGAGGCAAAACCAGGCTCCGCTT. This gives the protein CASGERQNQAPL. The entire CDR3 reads CASGERQNQAPLF.

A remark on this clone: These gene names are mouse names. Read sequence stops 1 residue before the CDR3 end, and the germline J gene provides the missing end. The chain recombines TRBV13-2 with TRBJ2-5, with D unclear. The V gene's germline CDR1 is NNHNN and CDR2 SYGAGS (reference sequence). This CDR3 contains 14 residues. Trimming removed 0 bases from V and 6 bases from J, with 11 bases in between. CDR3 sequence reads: CASGDAGSSDTQYF. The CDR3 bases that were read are TGTGCCAGCGGTGATGCGGGGAGCTCCGACACCCAGTAC.